Presented here are 16 T cell receptor beta chains from one specimen sequenced in a study of vaccination and CD4 T cells after COVID-19. The Oncomine TCR Beta short-read assay was applied to DNA of cultured CD4+ T cells. TCRdb independently ran MiXCR on the PCR reads; one entry per CDR3 protein. This table holds 15,000 to 25,000 distinct CDR3 sequences, 60% found once. Antigens for these TCRs are unknown. Indicated treatment: roughly 10-day PBMC culture with coronavirus spike peptide pools or control peptides (ViraFEST assay). Sequencing was performed on CD4+ T cells from blood, cultured in vitro, taken after SARS-CoV-2 vaccination. All receptors come from a human donor who had recovered from COVID-19.

The V call is TRBV29-1, the J call TRBJ1-5; 7 nucleotides agree with TRBD1. The CDR3 sequence is 14 residues long. The V gene's germline CDR1 is SQVTM and CDR2 ANQGSEA. V was clipped by 7 bases and J by 11 bases; unmatched bases: 17. CDR3 amino acids: CSATSDRELGSQHF. As DNA, the CDR3 is TGCAGCGCAACGTCAGACAGGGAACTGGGGTCCCAGCATTTT.

V usage is TRBV7-2 and J usage is TRBJ2-2; D may match TRBD1 or TRBD2 (5 bases each). The CDR3 spans 15 residues. V gave up 1 base and J gave up 3 bases, with 9 bases separating them. CDR1 and CDR2 (germline): SGHTA, FQGNSA. The CDR3 is CASSLVRGDTGELFF. In DNA, the CDR3 is TGTGCCAGCAGCTTAGTGAGGGGCGACACCGGGGAGCTGTTTTTT.

This sequence joins TRBV6-5 and TRBJ2-7, with D perhaps matching TRBD2 (6 bases). The CDR3 is 14 residues long. Germline lookup yields CDR1 MNHEY and CDR2 SVGAGI. V was cut by 3 bases and J by 9 bases, with 18 bases left in between. The CDR3 is CASSYPGLNQVQYF. The DNA for the CDR3 is TGTGCCAGCAGTTATCCGGGACTTAATCAGGTGCAGTACTTC.

The V call is TRBV6-1, the J call TRBJ1-5, with D perhaps matching TRBD1 (5 bases). The CDR3 extends over 16 amino acids. Germline V gives CDR1 MNHNS, CDR2 SASEGT. The ends were cut back, 7 bases at V and 0 bases at J, with 16 bases in the middle. The CDR3 DNA is TGTGCCAGCACCAAACGGGGGGGGAATAGCAATCAGCCCCAGCATTTT. The encoded protein is CASTKRGGNSNQPQHF.

The chain couples TRBV27 to TRBJ2-2, with a tentative D call TRBD1 (6 bases). CDR1 is MNHEY, CDR2 SMNVEV, per germline (reference sequence). Trimming stripped 5 bases from V and 6 bases from J, with 16 bases between. The CDR3 has 15 residues. The CDR3 spells CASSPQRGFAGELFF. The CDR3 region has the DNA TGTGCCAGCAGTCCCCAAAGGGGGTTCGCCGGGGAGCTGTTTTTT.

The chain is built from TRBV28 and TRBJ1-5; D gene unclear. The CDR3 totals 16 residues. Per the germline V gene, CDR1 is MDHEN and CDR2 is SYDVKM. V lost 5 bases to trimming and J lost 0 bases, with 14 bases between them. In DNA form, the CDR3 reads TGTGCCAGCAGTCCAGCCGGGAGAGATAGCAATCAGCCCCAGCATTTT. Translation gives CASSPAGRDSNQPQHF.

The gene calls are TRBV9 and TRBJ2-5; tentatively, D is TRBD1 or TRBD2 (5 bases each). The V gene lost 3 bases and the J gene lost 4 bases, with 10 bases spanning the gap. Germline V lookup: CDR1 SGDLS, CDR2 YYNGEE. The CDR3 consists of 13 residues. This chain's CDR3 is CASSGGDLETQYF. CDR3 DNA sequence: TGTGCCAGCAGCGGAGGGGATTTAGAGACCCAGTACTTC. The entire variable domain, with the rest obtained from reference TRBV9 and TRBJ2-5, is as follows: DSGVTQTPKHLITATGQRVTLRCSPRSGDLSVYWYQQSLDQGLQFLIQYYNGEERAKGNILERFSAQQFPDLHSELNLSSLELGDSALYFCASSGGDLETQYFGPGTRLLVL.

This clonotype turned up a few times. J is TRBJ1-2 and V is TRBV6-1; TRBD1 matches 7 bases. V lost 4 bases, J lost 6 bases, and 8 bases stayed unmatched. This CDR3 has 14 residues. Germline values: CDR1 MNHNS, CDR2 SASEGT. The CDR3 reads CASSGRQGADGYTF. The CDR3, as DNA: TGTGCCAGCAGTGGCCGACAGGGAGCAGATGGCTACACCTTC.

V and J are TRBV11-3 and TRBJ1-2; D call uncertain. Germline lookup yields CDR1 SGHNT and CDR2 YENEEA. Trimming left V 0 bases short and J 2 bases short, with 13 bases between. This CDR3 comprises 16 residues. CDR3 sequence reads: CASSLEGRSGNYGYTF. CDR3 coding DNA: TGTGCCAGCAGCTTAGAGGGGAGAAGTGGCAACTATGGCTACACCTTC.

The rearrangement links TRBV19 to TRBJ2-4; D might be TRBD2 (5 bases). CDR1 is LNHDA and CDR2 is SQIVND in the germline V gene (reference sequence). This CDR3 region has 16 residues. Trimming stripped 4 bases from V and 5 bases from J, with 18 bases between. CDR3 sequence (DNA): TGTGCCAGTAGTACTAGAGGGAGTGGGCTACAAAACATTCAGTACTTC. Amino acids: CASSTRGSGLQNIQYF.

The V call is TRBV19, the J call TRBJ2-7, with 12 bases that match TRBD2. This CDR3 region has 15 residues. Germline-derived CDR1 and CDR2 are LNHDA and SQIVND (reference sequence). The V segment lost 1 base and the J segment 6 bases; nucleotides outside the gene matches: 4. The CDR3 sequence: CASSIGLAGVFEQYF. The CDR3 nucleotides read TGTGCCAGTAGTATAGGACTAGCGGGAGTTTTCGAGCAGTACTTC. The full variable domain, completed using reference TRBV19 and TRBJ2-7, is DGGITQSPKYLFRKEGQNVTLSCEQNLNHDAMYWYRQDPGQGLRLIYYSQIVNDFQKGDIAEGYSVSREKKESFPLTVTSAQKNPTAFYLCASSIGLAGVFEQYFGPGTRLTVT.

The rearrangement uses TRBV11-2 and TRBJ1-3; weak D call: TRBD1 (6 bases). Germline V gene data show CDR1 as SGHAT and CDR2 as FQNNGV. V was cut by 1 base and J by 4 bases, with 11 bases left in between. The CDR3 consists of 15 residues. The CDR3 DNA is TGTGCCAGCAGCTTAGTGGCAGGGGTCGGAAACACCATATATTTT. Protein: CASSLVAGVGNTIYF.

The V and J genes are TRBV11-3 and TRBJ2-1; D is perhaps TRBD2 (5 bases). Trimming shortened V by 4 bases and J by 5 bases, and 21 bases separated the two germline ends. From germline, CDR1 is SGHNT and CDR2 YENEEA. The CDR3 spans 17 residues. This CDR3 is CASSSRSAAGRNNEQFF. The CDR3 coding sequence is TGTGCCAGCAGCTCTAGATCCGCGGCGGGCCGTAACAATGAGCAGTTCTTC.

The chain joins TRBV7-3 to TRBJ2-2; 8 bases agree with TRBD2. In germline, CDR1 is SGHTA, CDR2 FQGTGA. The CDR3 is 15 residues long. V was pared by 5 bases and J by 3 bases, with 5 bases of the junction left unmatched. CDR3 amino acids: CASSIGRADTGELFF. In DNA, the CDR3 is TGTGCCAGCAGCATCGGGAGGGCTGACACCGGGGAGCTGTTTTTT.

This clonotype was detected only once. The genes are TRBV5-4 and TRBJ2-3; D is perhaps TRBD1 (5 bases). Per germline, CDR1 SGHNT and CDR2 YYREEE (reference sequence). This CDR3 is 13 amino acids long. The V end was cut by 4 bases, the J end by 4 bases, with 10 bases between. The CDR3 DNA reads TGTGCCAGCAGCACCAGGGTAGCAGATACGCAGTATTTT. Translated: CASSTRVADTQYF.

V usage is TRBV20-1 and J usage is TRBJ2-1, with D hard to call. The V gene's germline CDR1 is DFQATT and CDR2 SNEGSKA (reference sequence). Trimming removed 3 bases from V and 4 bases from J, with 4 bases in between. This CDR3 has 11 residues. The CDR3 nucleotides read TGCAGTGCTAGGGAGTACAATGAGCAGTTCTTC. This encodes CSAREYNEQFF.